This passage covers 20 T cell receptor beta chains from one sample sequenced in a study of cytomegalovirus exposure and HLA in healthy donors. In the PCR, 60 Vbeta and 13 Jbeta primers were used. Measured with immunoSEQ multiplex PCR; TCRdb has only the in-frame clones, and not every one. This table holds about 130,000 clones. The sample consisted of PBMCs. The receptors shown here come from a woman aged 55-70 years in good health and CMV-seronegative.

The V and J genes are TRBV6-5 and TRBJ2-3; TRBD1 matches at 8 bases. Losses at the gene ends were 0 bases for V and 3 bases for J; bases not matched to a gene: 2. Germline V gene lookup returns CDR1 MNHEY and CDR2 SVGAGI. The length of the CDR3 is 15 residues. In nucleotides, the CDR3 is TGTGCCAGCAGTTACTCGTACAGGGGGACAGATACGCAGTATTTT. It is translated as CASSYSYRGTDTQYF.

The chain combines TRBV7-6 with TRBJ2-7, with TRBD2 identical over 8 bases. V was pared by 0 bases and J by 7 bases, with 8 bases of the junction left unmatched. CDR1 SGHVS and CDR2 FNYEAQ come from the germline V gene. The CDR3 has 15 amino acids. For the CDR3, the DNA is TGTGCCAGCAGCTTAGCGCGTGGTAGCGGGATTGAGCAGTACTTC. Its translation: CASSLARGSGIEQYF.

The V gene is TRBV19, the J gene TRBJ1-3; TRBD1 matches at 12 bases. Germline V gives CDR1 LNHDA, CDR2 SQIVND (reference sequence). Losses at the gene ends were 11 bases for V and 4 bases for J; bases not matched to a gene: 6. The length of the CDR3 is 14 residues. CDR3 loop: CASGQGATGNTIYF. CDR3 sequence (DNA): TGTGCCTCGGGACAGGGGGCGACAGGAAACACCATATATTTT.

This sequence joins TRBV11-1 and TRBJ1-1; no reliable D call. The CDR3 has 14 amino acids. V lost 0 bases and J 7 bases, leaving 12 bases between the germline ends. Germline CDR1 SGHAT, CDR2 FQDESV (reference sequence). The CDR3 loop is CASSLAVPGFEAFF. The CDR3 region has the DNA TGTGCCAGCAGCTTAGCGGTGCCAGGATTTGAAGCTTTCTTT.

The rearrangement joins TRBV4-1 to TRBJ1-1; a possible D gene is TRBD1 (5 bases). CDR1 MGHRA and CDR2 YSYEKL come from the germline V gene. V was cut by 7 bases and J by 1 base, with 19 bases left in between. The CDR3 covers 16 residues. The CDR3 nucleotides are TGCGCCAGCACTACCCGACCCGGCAGGGCGAACACTGAAGCTTTCTTT. It translates to CASTTRPGRANTEAFF.

The rearrangement links TRBV6-1 to TRBJ2-1, with D maybe TRBD2 (5 bases). This CDR3 has 15 residues. V was pared by 7 bases and J by 8 bases, with 21 bases between. From germline, CDR1 is MNHNS and CDR2 SASEGT. CDR3 amino acids: CASIPGKSGADEQFF. The CDR3 DNA reads TGTGCCAGCATTCCCGGAAAATCAGGAGCGGATGAGCAGTTCTTC.

The rearrangement uses TRBV7-9 and TRBJ2-1; TRBD1 matches at 9 bases. Germline V gives CDR1 SEHNR, CDR2 FQNEAQ (reference sequence). The CDR3 is 17 amino acids. V lost 3 bases, J lost 5 bases, and 11 bases stayed unmatched. CDR3 sequence (DNA): TGTGCCAGCAGCTTGGACAGGGGTCCCCTCCCCCACAATGAGCAGTTCTTC. It codes for CASSLDRGPLPHNEQFF.

This sequence joins TRBV5-4 and TRBJ2-2; TRBD1 agrees at 10 bases. The J segment lost 7 bases and the V segment lost 3 bases, leaving 6 bases of the junction unmatched. This CDR3 has 15 residues. Germline CDR1 SGHNT, CDR2 YYREEE (reference sequence). CDR3 loop: CASSSRQGAHGELFF. The CDR3 nucleotides read TGTGCCAGCAGCTCCCGACAGGGGGCCCACGGGGAGCTGTTTTTT.

V gene TRBV5-4 combines with J gene TRBJ2-7; 10 bases align to TRBD2. This CDR3 is built from 15 residues. Germline V CDR1 and CDR2: SGHNT, YYREEE (reference sequence). V gave up 0 bases and J gave up 4 bases; unmatched junction bases: 4. In DNA form, the CDR3 reads TGTGCCAGCAGCTTGGCGGCTAGCGGGAGTTACGAGCAGTACTTC. Translated: CASSLAASGSYEQYF.

V usage is TRBV7-9 and J usage is TRBJ1-2; TRBD1 matches 9 bases. The CDR3 extends over 16 amino acids. The J segment lost 3 bases and the V segment lost 5 bases, leaving 10 bases of the junction unmatched. Germline CDR1 and CDR2: SEHNR and FQNEAQ (reference sequence). The CDR3 DNA sequence: TGTGCCAGCAGCCCTGGGGCGGGACAGGGCCACTATGGCTACACCTTC. The encoded protein is CASSPGAGQGHYGYTF.

Regarding this clone: No DNA is shown, since the ends of the CDR3 on it are uncertain; the CDR3 is the one TCRdb lists. This chain links TRBV2 with TRBJ1-4; the D call in the table, TRBD1, was not verified against the DNA. The CDR3 spans 14 residues, counting both ends. CDR1 is SNHLY, CDR2 FYNNEI, per germline. The CDR3 sequence is CASSSGQGPEKLFF.

V gene TRBV27 combines with J gene TRBJ2-5, with 10 bases aligning to TRBD2. V gave up 5 bases and J gave up 4 bases; unmatched junction bases: 4. This CDR3 contains 14 residues. The germline V gene encodes CDR1 MNHEY and CDR2 SMNVEV (reference sequence). The CDR3 DNA is TGTGCCAGCAGTCACATAGCGGGGGGAGAGACCCAGTACTTC. Amino acids: CASSHIAGGETQYF.

The chain combines TRBV10-3 with TRBJ1-1; a possible D gene is TRBD1 (5 bases). V was trimmed by 0 bases and J by 1 base, leaving 9 bases between them. The germline gives CDR1 ENHRY, CDR2 SYGVKD. This CDR3 spans 15 amino acids. The CDR3: CAISESWRGNTEAFF. The CDR3 region has the DNA TGTGCCATCAGTGAGTCGTGGAGGGGGAACACTGAAGCTTTCTTT.

The gene calls are TRBV2 and TRBJ1-1; possible D gene TRBD1, 6 bases. Germline loops: CDR1 SNHLY, CDR2 FYNNEI. V lost 9 bases and J 5 bases, leaving 10 bases between the germline ends. The CDR3 runs 11 residues. CDR3: CASDQGTEAFF. CDR3 sequence (DNA): TGTGCCAGTGACCAGGGGACTGAAGCTTTCTTT.

In DNA, the CDR3 is TGTGCCAGCAGCTTGCGCAGGGTAGCTTTCTTT. This codes for CASSLRRVAFF. The rearrangement links TRBV5-6 to TRBJ1-1, with D possibly being TRBD1 (5 bases). This CDR3 comprises 11 residues. The V and J ends lost 1 base and 10 bases respectively, with 8 bases between them. In germline, CDR1 is SGHDT, CDR2 YYEEEE.

The V call is TRBV6-5, the J call TRBJ2-7; 10 positions match TRBD1. CDR3 length: 15 residues. Trimming cost V 4 bases and J 2 bases; bases outside gene matches: 5. Germline CDR1 is MNHEY and CDR2 is SVGAGI. CDR3 DNA sequence: TGTGCCAGCAGTTTCCGGGACAGGGGAACCTACGAGCAGTACTTC. Translated: CASSFRDRGTYEQYF.

J is TRBJ1-5 and V is TRBV6-1; no clear D gene. The V gene's germline CDR1 is MNHNS and CDR2 SASEGT. The CDR3 is 14 residues long. V gave up 2 bases and J gave up 1 base, with 6 bases separating them. The chain's CDR3 is CASSERQSNQPQHF. CDR3 DNA sequence: TGTGCCAGCAGTGAACGCCAGAGCAATCAGCCCCAGCATTTT.

The chain combines TRBV18 with TRBJ1-2, with 11 bases that match TRBD1. The trim removed 2 bases at V and 7 bases at J, leaving 6 bases unmatched. Germline CDR1 is KGHSH and CDR2 is LQKENI. This CDR3 has 15 amino acids. CDR3 region: CASSPAGQGASGYTF. The CDR3 DNA sequence: TGTGCCAGCTCACCAGCAGGACAGGGGGCGAGTGGCTACACCTTC.

This chain uses TRBV5-1 with TRBJ2-1; 15 bases fit TRBD2. V gave up 6 bases and J gave up 8 bases; unmatched junction bases: 6. The CDR3 runs to 15 residues. Germline assignment: CDR1 SGHRS and CDR2 YFSETQ. CDR3 in DNA: TGCGCCAGCAAAGGACTAGCGGGGGGGCCGGATGAGCAGTTCTTC. Its protein is CASKGLAGGPDEQFF.

The rearrangement links TRBV29-1 to TRBJ2-7, with 9 bases lining up with TRBD1. Looked up from germline, CDR1 is SQVTM and CDR2 is ANQGSEA. J gave up 3 bases and V 6 bases, and 9 bases lay outside the gene matches. The CDR3 has 14 amino acids. DNA of the CDR3: TGCAGCGTCCGGGGCGGGACAGGGATCTACGAGCAGTACTTC. Translated: CSVRGGTGIYEQYF.